The rows below give T cell receptor beta chains drawn from one sample of a study of CD8 T cells in Susac syndrome. Each CDR3 protein is one row after TCRdb ran MiXCR on the immunoSEQ multiplex PCR reads. The sample yields around 150,000 distinct CDR3 sequences, approximately 95% seen once. The sample was CD8+ T cells from PBMCs. The receptors shown here come from a human donor with Susac syndrome. Each CDR3 is given with its conserved first and last residue. The D gene is left open where the match is weak. Rows may omit the clone size; those that give it use once, few, many or a size class.

TGCGCCAGCAGTATTGGGCTACATGAAGAGACCCAGTACTTC CASSIGLHEETQYF TRBJ2-5 TRBV5-1 NA 14 NA
TGTGCCAGCAGTTACTCGCCGGGACAGGCTATCTACGAGCAGTACTTC CASSYSPGQAIYEQYF TRBJ2-7 TRBV6-2/TRBV6-3 TRBD1 16 NA
TGTGCCAGCAGCCGAAACCCCTGGGGACAGAGCGACAATGAGCAGTTCTTC CASSRNPWGQSDNEQFF TRBJ2-1 TRBV11-1 TRBD1 17 NA
TGTGCCAGCAGTTTATATGGGAGTTTCGACTATGGCTACACCTTC CASSLYGSFDYGYTF TRBJ1-2 TRBV27 NA 15 NA
TGTGCCAGCAGCTGGGGACAGGGGCAAAACACTGAAGCTTTCTTT CASSWGQGQNTEAFF TRBJ1-1 TRBV5-6 TRBD1 15 once
TGTGCCAGCAGCGTAGGCGGATCCCCCAATCAGCCCCAGCATTTT CASSVGGSPNQPQHF TRBJ1-5 TRBV9 NA 15 NA
TGTGCCACCAGCAGGACTCTAACTTCCACTGAAGCTTTCTTT CATSRTLTSTEAFF TRBJ1-1 TRBV15 NA 14 NA
TGTGCCAGCAAAGGCGGGGGCGACCCTGAAGCTTTCTTT CASKGGGDPEAFF TRBJ1-1 TRBV28 NA 13 NA
TGTGCCAGCAGTCCCCACCCTGATCCAGATACGCAGTATTTT CASSPHPDPDTQYF TRBJ2-3 TRBV27 NA 14 NA
TGCAGTGCTAAGGACTACCGGACTAGCGGGAGGGGGGTATCCTCCTACGAGCAGTACTTC CSAKDYRTSGRGVSSYEQYF TRBJ2-7 TRBV20-1 TRBD2 20 NA
TGTGCCAGCAACCCAGACAGGGTTCACACTGAAGCTTTCTTT CASNPDRVHTEAFF TRBJ1-1 TRBV28 TRBD1 14 NA
TGCGCCAGCAGCCGGGGGATCGCGGACGGTGAAGCTTTCTTT CASSRGIADGEAFF TRBJ1-1 TRBV5-1 NA 14 NA
TGCGCCAGCAGTCCAGGGGTTGAGCAGTTCTTC CASSPGVEQFF TRBJ2-1 TRBV10-1 NA 11 NA
TGTGCCAGCAGCCAAGGGACGGCCCTAGACGAGCAGTACTTC CASSQGTALDEQYF TRBJ2-7 TRBV14 NA 14 NA
TGTGCCAGCAGCGGATCGGGAGGCTACGAGCAGTACTTC CASSGSGGYEQYF TRBJ2-7 TRBV12-3/TRBV12-4 TRBD2 13 NA
TGTGCCAGTAGTATTTTAGGGGGTAGCAATCAGCCCCAGCATTTT CASSILGGSNQPQHF TRBJ1-5 TRBV19 NA 15 NA
TGTGCCAGCAGCTTCTCCATGGGACTAGCGTTCAACGAGCAGTACTTC CASSFSMGLAFNEQYF TRBJ2-7 TRBV13 TRBD2 16 NA
TGTGCCAGCAGCGAAGGACAGAGCTCCTACGAGCAGTACTTC CASSEGQSSYEQYF TRBJ2-7 TRBV5-6 NA 14 NA
TGCGCCAGCAGCCAAGAATCGAGTGCTGAAGCTTTCTTT CASSQESSAEAFF TRBJ1-1 TRBV4-1 NA 13 NA
TGTGCCACCAGTGATTGGGGGGGCCCGAGCTCCTACAATGAGCAGTTCTTC CATSDWGGPSSYNEQFF TRBJ2-1 TRBV24-1 NA 17 NA
TGTGCCAGCAGCTTCACCGGGATCAGCACAGATACGCAGTATTTT CASSFTGISTDTQYF TRBJ2-3 TRBV7-3 NA 15 NA
TGCAGTGCTAGTCGATGGGGAGGTGATCAGCCCCAGCATTTT CSASRWGGDQPQHF TRBJ1-5 TRBV20-1 NA 14 NA
TGCAGCGTCCTCACGACAGGTCCCAACTACGAGCAGTACTTC CSVLTTGPNYEQYF TRBJ2-7 TRBV29-1 NA 14 once
TGTGCCAGCAGTGACTCGGATGAAACCGGGGAGCTGTTTTTT CASSDSDETGELFF TRBJ2-2 TRBV6-4 NA 14 NA